The 8 T cell receptor beta chains reported below all come from one sample, sequenced in a study of neurological immune-mediated disorders. Regarding time point: longitudinal time-point 1 (baseline). TCRdb called the 5' RACE reads again in MiXCR, with one record for every CDR3 protein. Found here are 40,000 or so distinct CDR3 sequences, about 3.3% of them singletons; the top ten hold about 8.3%. The sequenced sample consisted of PBMCs. The receptors derive from a woman aged 55 to 70 with multiple sclerosis.

This clonotype was seen many times. The chain joins TRBV5-1 to TRBJ1-2; tentative D call: TRBD1 (6 bases). The CDR3 extends over 14 amino acids. V was cut by 6 bases and J by 1 base, with 13 bases left in between. Germline assignment: CDR1 SGHRS and CDR2 YFSETQ. The CDR3 spells CASKETGVNYGYTF. In nucleotides, the CDR3 is TGCGCCAGCAAGGAGACAGGAGTTAACTATGGCTACACCTTC.

This clonotype was found many times. The chain has TRBV14 and TRBJ2-2; 7 bases line up with TRBD1. The CDR3 sequence is 16 residues long. The V and J ends lost 4 bases and 5 bases, in that order; junction bases with no gene match: 10. Germline loops: CDR1 SGHDN, CDR2 FVKESK. The CDR3 DNA follows: TGTGCCAGCAGCCCGACCCAGACAGGGCGGACCGGGGAGCTGTTTTTT. Residues: CASSPTQTGRTGELFF.

This clonotype was picked up many times. The CDR3 protein is CASSLRGVQTDTQYF. The CDR3 region has the DNA TGCGCCAGCAGCTTGAGAGGGGTTCAGACAGATACGCAGTATTTT. This chain joins TRBV5-1 and TRBJ2-3, with D perhaps being TRBD1 or TRBD2 (5 bases each). This CDR3 spans 15 amino acids. Germline CDR1 and CDR2: SGHRS and YFSETQ. Trimming left V 1 base short and J 3 bases short, with 12 bases between.

This clonotype was found many times. The chain joins TRBV29-1 to TRBJ2-3; 10 bases map to TRBD2. This CDR3 spans 15 amino acids. Losses at the gene ends were 8 bases for V and 0 bases for J; bases not matched to a gene: 8. Per the germline V gene, CDR1 is SQVTM and CDR2 is ANQGSEA. The chain's CDR3 is CSIFLAGGSTDTQYF. CDR3 nucleotide sequence: TGCAGCATCTTCTTAGCGGGGGGCAGCACAGATACGCAGTATTTT.

This clonotype was detected many times. The chain has TRBV10-3 and TRBJ2-5; unclear D gene. V dropped 4 bases and J dropped 5 bases, with 8 bases sitting between them. CDR1 and CDR2 from the germline V gene are ENHRY and SYGVKD. The CDR3 extends over 12 amino acids. CDR3 protein: CAISVRDETQYF. The CDR3, as DNA: TGTGCCATCAGTGTACGAGACGAGACCCAGTACTTC.

By sample fraction, this clonotype is medium-sized. V and J are TRBV5-1 and TRBJ2-7; D may be TRBD1 or TRBD2 (5 bases each). CDR3 size: 13 residues. V lost 5 bases and J lost 5, with 14 bases in between. CDR1 and CDR2 (germline): SGHRS, YFSETQ. The CDR3 DNA is TGCGCCAGCAGTTATTCCGGGACCCACGAGCAGTACTTC. It translates to CASSYSGTHEQYF.

In its sample, this clonotype was seen a few times. This chain joins TRBV6-8 and TRBJ2-3; 10 nucleotides match TRBD1. Germline V gives CDR1 MNHGY, CDR2 SAAAGT. The CDR3 runs to 17 residues. J was trimmed by 2 bases and V by 7 bases; bases with no gene match: 12. Here the CDR3 reads CASNTGQGPPITDTQYF. The CDR3 DNA sequence: TGTGCCAGCAATACGGGACAGGGGCCCCCGATCACAGATACGCAGTATTTT.

This clonotype was detected many times. The rearrangement uses TRBV3-1 and TRBJ1-1; D not certain. Germline V lookup: CDR1 LGHDT, CDR2 YNNKEL (reference sequence). The CDR3 totals 14 residues. Trimming stripped 2 bases from V and 3 bases from J, with 10 bases between. Written as DNA, the CDR3 is TGTGCCAGCAGCCAAAGCGAGGGTTACACTGAAGCTTTCTTT. Protein sequence: CASSQSEGYTEAFF.